This T cell receptor beta chain was retrieved from a study of cytomegalovirus exposure and HLA in healthy donors. Germline V gene data show CDR1 as MDHEN and CDR2 as SYDVKM. The CDR3 runs to 14 residues. Unmatched junction bases numbered 0, after V lost 2 bases and J lost 3 bases. PCR was performed using 60 Vbeta and 13 Jbeta primers. Clones were sequenced by immunoSEQ multiplex PCR, and TCRdb holds only the in-frame ones, with some missing. Among approximately 200,000 clones, 70% to 80% were seen once, and the ten largest hold roughly 15%. The chain recombines TRBV28 with TRBJ2-1; 8 nucleotides align to TRBD2. This clonotype originated in a man aged 35-49 years in good health and CMV-seronegative. The sample was PBMCs. The CDR3 DNA follows: TGTGCCAGCAGTTTAGCGGGAGGCTACAATGAGCAGTTCTTC. Its translation: CASSLAGGYNEQFF. The variable domain in full, completed from reference TRBV28 and TRBJ2-1, reads DVKVTQSSRYLVKRTGEKVFLECVQDMDHENMFWYRQDPGLGLRLIYFSYDVKMKEKGDIPEGYSVSREKKERFSLILESASTNQTSMYLCASSLAGGYNEQFFGPGTRLTVL.